Reported below is one T cell receptor beta chain. Sequencing used immunoSEQ multiplex PCR; TCRdb keeps in-frame clones, though not all of them. The table shows about 25,000 clones, with about 89% occurring only once. These data originate in a study of blood T cell repertoires in COVID-19. Turning to the study itself: COVID-19 samples, acute and convalescent, were from the United States, Italy and Spain.

CDR3 length equals 18 residues. The germline CDR1 and CDR2 sequences are SEHNR and FQNEAQ (reference sequence). Losses at the gene ends were 2 bases for V and 4 bases for J; bases not matched to a gene: 13. This TCR derives from a man aged 45-65 years with active COVID-19. The rearrangement uses TRBV7-9 and TRBJ1-3; 8 bases align to TRBD1. Sequencing input: peripheral blood. CDR3 in amino acids: CASSLTGTGRRRGNTIYF. CDR3 bases: TGTGCCAGCAGCTTAACCGGGACAGGCCGACGTAGGGGAAACACCATATATTTT.